This T cell receptor beta chain came from a study of blood T cell repertoires in COVID-19. The overall study: Donors in the United States, Italy and Spain gave samples during acute or convalescent COVID-19. The cDNA or gDNA used as material had been derived from T cells, B-cell-depleted T cells, or PBMCs.

Authors' processing steps: Reference gene primer amplification yielded estimated nucleated cell counts. The method was immunoSEQ multiplex PCR; TCRdb's version includes in-frame clones alone and lacks a portion of them. V, J and clone size were drawn from that table, and D and trimming were deduced from the DNA. This sample has 73,000 or so clones, with more than 90% found just once. There are 13 residues in the CDR3. V shed 6 bases and J shed 4 bases, with 9 bases lying between them. CDR1 and CDR2 from the germline V gene are MDHEN and SYDVKM. Sequences were obtained from peripheral blood. The TCR sequence derives from a human donor with active COVID-19. The donor label of this sample is uncertain. This chain joins TRBV28 and TRBJ2-2; weak D call: TRBD1 (6 bases). DNA for the CDR3: TGTGCCAGCAGAACAGGGTTCACCGGGGAGCTGTTTTTT. This translates into CASRTGFTGELFF.